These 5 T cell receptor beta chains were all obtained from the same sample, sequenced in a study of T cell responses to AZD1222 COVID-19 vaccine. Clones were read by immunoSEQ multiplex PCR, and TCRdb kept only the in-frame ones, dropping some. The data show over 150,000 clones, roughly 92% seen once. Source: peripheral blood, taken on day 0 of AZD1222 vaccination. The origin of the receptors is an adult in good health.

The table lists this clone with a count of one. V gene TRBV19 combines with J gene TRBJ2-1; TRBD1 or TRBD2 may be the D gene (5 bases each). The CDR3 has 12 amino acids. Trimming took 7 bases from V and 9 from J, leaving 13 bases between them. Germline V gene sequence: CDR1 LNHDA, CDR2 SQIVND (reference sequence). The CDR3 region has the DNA TGTGCCAGTAACCAAGGGACCGGTGAGCAGTTCTTC. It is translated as CASNQGTGEQFF.

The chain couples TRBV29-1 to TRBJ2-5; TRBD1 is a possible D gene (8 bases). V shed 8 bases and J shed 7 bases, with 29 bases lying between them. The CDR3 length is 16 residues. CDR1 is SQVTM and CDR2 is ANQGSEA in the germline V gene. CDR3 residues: CSSSGGPGTGRTTQYF. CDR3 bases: TGCAGCTCCTCGGGAGGTCCCGGGACAGGCCGGACGACCCAGTACTTC.

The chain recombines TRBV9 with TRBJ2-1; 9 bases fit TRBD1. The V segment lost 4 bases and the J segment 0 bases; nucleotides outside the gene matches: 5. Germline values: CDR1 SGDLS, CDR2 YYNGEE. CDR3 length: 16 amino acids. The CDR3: CASSLRDRDSYNEQFF. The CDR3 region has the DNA TGTGCCAGCAGCCTCCGGGACAGGGACTCCTACAATGAGCAGTTCTTC.

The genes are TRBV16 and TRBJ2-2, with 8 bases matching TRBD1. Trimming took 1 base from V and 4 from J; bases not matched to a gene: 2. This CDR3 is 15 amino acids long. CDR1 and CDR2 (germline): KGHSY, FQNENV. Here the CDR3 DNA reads TGTGCCAGCAGCCAATGGACAGGGAGCACCGGGGAGCTGTTTTTT. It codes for CASSQWTGSTGELFF.

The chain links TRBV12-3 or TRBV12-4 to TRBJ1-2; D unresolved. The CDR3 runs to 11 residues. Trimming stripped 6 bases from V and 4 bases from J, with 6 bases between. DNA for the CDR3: TGTGCCAGCAGGGGGTTCTATGGCTACACCTTC. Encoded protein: CASRGFYGYTF.